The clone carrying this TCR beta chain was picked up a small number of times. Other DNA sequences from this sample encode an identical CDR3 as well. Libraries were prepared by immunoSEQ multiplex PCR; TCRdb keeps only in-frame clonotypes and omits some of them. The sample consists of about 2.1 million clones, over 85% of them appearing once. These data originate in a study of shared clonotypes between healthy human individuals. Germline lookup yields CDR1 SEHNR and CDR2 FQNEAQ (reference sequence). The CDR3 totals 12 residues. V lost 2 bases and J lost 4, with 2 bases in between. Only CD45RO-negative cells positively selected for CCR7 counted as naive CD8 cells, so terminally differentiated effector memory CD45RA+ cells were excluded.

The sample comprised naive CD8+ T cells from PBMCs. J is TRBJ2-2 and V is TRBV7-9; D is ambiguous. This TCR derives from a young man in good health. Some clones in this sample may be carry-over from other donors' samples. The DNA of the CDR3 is TGTGCCAGCAGCTTACCCACCGGGGAGCTGTTTTTT. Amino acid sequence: CASSLPTGELFF. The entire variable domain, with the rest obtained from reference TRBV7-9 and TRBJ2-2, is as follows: DTGVSQNPRHKITKRGQNVTFRCDPISEHNRLYWYRQTLGQGPEFLTYFQNEAQLEKSRLLSDRFSAERPKGSFSTLEIQRTEQGDSAMYLCASSLPTGELFFGEGSRLTVL.